The clone carrying this TCR beta chain was counted only a few times. This CDR3 is 14 amino acids long. Germline V CDR1 and CDR2: GTSNPN, SVGIG (reference sequence). The V gene lost 3 bases and the J gene lost 0 bases, with 11 bases spanning the gap. This entry belongs to a study of blood T cell repertoires in COVID-19. In the original analysis: Reference gene primers were amplified, and this amplification served to estimate nucleated cell counts. TCRdb keeps only in-frame clones here, not all; method: immunoSEQ multiplex PCR. V and J calls and clone size are copied from that table; D and trimming were computed from the DNA. The sample yields around 190,000 clones, 80% to 90% seen once.

The sequencing input was PBMCs or T cells enriched from blood (not recorded which). The clonotype originates from a young man with acute COVID-19. The chain recombines TRBV30 with TRBJ1-1; no firm D call. The CDR3 bases are TGTGCCTGGAGGATAGGAGGCTTGAACACTGAAGCTTTCTTT. It translates to CAWRIGGLNTEAFF.